This T cell receptor beta chain was sequenced for a study of Graves' ophthalmopathy and Graves' hyperthyroidism. As for the study in general: The collection of peripheral blood took place at initial diagnosis, before any treatment.

Study-wide results and limits: Appearing in blood as well were most expanded thyroid clonotypes above 0.001 frequency. The model's prediction of ophthalmopathy progression had 65% to 71% sensitivity and 72% to 80% specificity.

The CDR3 totals 13 residues. The J segment lost 5 bases and the V segment lost 4 bases, leaving 1 base of the junction unmatched. Germline V gives CDR1 SGDLS, CDR2 YYNGEE. With regard to this clonotype: The antigen is unknown.

If patients had other autoimmune diseases, uncontrolled infections, pregnancy or lactation, they were excluded. The study amplified TCR beta CDR3 regions using RNA transcripts. HTBI primers were used in a first-round RT-PCR, which preceded a second-round multiplex PCR. In TCRdb, the multiplex PCR reads were re-called with MiXCR into one record per CDR3 protein. The repertoire holds a few hundred thousand distinct CDR3 sequences, with roughly 21% as singletons. The TCR was taken from a woman aged 45-59 years with Graves' ophthalmopathy. The chain has TRBV9 and TRBJ2-5; 11 bases fit TRBD2. Sequencing was done on a sample of peripheral blood. This CDR3 is CASSSSGRETQYF. CDR3 nucleotide sequence: TGTGCCAGCAGCTCTAGCGGGAGGGAGACCCAGTACTTC.